This TCR beta chain was recovered during a study of T cells after somatic rescue of genetic block. The CDR3 runs 13 residues. Germline assignment: CDR1 SNHLY and CDR2 FYNNEI. V lost 8 bases to trimming and J lost 4 bases, with 12 bases between them. Only in-frame clones appear in the TCRdb table, and some are missing; sequencing was by immunoSEQ multiplex PCR. Of around 64,000 clones in the sample, 92% were seen once. This chain connects TRBV2 to TRBJ2-1, with D possibly being TRBD2 (5 bases). The material sequenced was peripheral blood mononuclear cells (PBMCs). This clonotype was obtained from a man aged 40-49 years. Written as DNA, the CDR3 is TGTGCCAGCGATACCGGGATTTACAATGAGCAGTTCTTC. It specifies CASDTGIYNEQFF.